This T cell receptor (beta chain) comes out of a study of TIL therapy for anti-PD-1-resistant metastatic lung cancer. The immunoSEQ assay was v3. The repertoire was sequenced with immunoSEQ multiplex PCR; TCRdb's copy has only in-frame clones and lacks some. Here the sample spans some 20,000 clones, about 75% being singletons. Documented time point: pre-treatment sample, taken before nivolumab and TIL therapy. Trimming stripped 2 bases from V and 6 bases from J, with 11 bases between. Per the germline V gene, CDR1 is GTSNPN and CDR2 is SVGIG (reference sequence). This CDR3 spans 12 amino acids. This sequence joins TRBV30 and TRBJ2-7; D is undetermined. Here the sequenced sample was blood, taken at baseline. The receptor comes from a person between 30 and 80 years old with non-small cell lung cancer. CDR3 sequence (DNA): TGTGCCTGGAGTCCGGATTTCGGCGAGCAGTACTTC. It codes for CAWSPDFGEQYF.